Following are 3 T cell receptor beta chains from one sample sequenced in a study of cytomegalovirus exposure and HLA in healthy donors. Assay: immunoSEQ multiplex PCR; the TCRdb copy retains only in-frame clones and omits some. This sample has some 310,000 clones, with approximately 91% found just once. Sample: PBMCs. These receptors were taken from a man aged 25-45 years in good health and CMV-seronegative.

The V and J genes are TRBV19 and TRBJ2-7, with a tentative D call TRBD2 (5 bases). The V end lost 3 bases, the J end lost 2 bases, and 17 bases lay between the germline ends. Germline loops: CDR1 LNHDA, CDR2 SQIVND (reference sequence). CDR3 length equals 16 residues. The CDR3 region is CASSITLSNGAYEQYF. In DNA form, the CDR3 reads TGTGCCAGTAGTATCACACTTTCCAACGGGGCCTACGAGCAGTACTTC. The full variable domain, rest sourced from reference TRBV19 and TRBJ2-7, is DGGITQSPKYLFRKEGQNVTLSCEQNLNHDAMYWYRQDPGQGLRLIYYSQIVNDFQKGDIAEGYSVSREKKESFPLTVTSAQKNPTAFYLCASSITLSNGAYEQYFGPGTRLTVT.

The chain is built from TRBV5-6 and TRBJ1-6; D not certain. V was cut by 6 bases and J by 10 bases, with 14 bases left in between. CDR3 length equals 13 residues. In germline, CDR1 is SGHDT, CDR2 YYEEEE. CDR3 coding DNA: TGTGCCAGCACCCACCGGCGGCGCTCACCCCTCCACTTT. It is translated as CASTHRRRSPLHF.

Worth noting for this clone: The junction shows a germline mismatch at one end, possibly a read error. The genes are TRBV7-2 and TRBJ1-1, with D perhaps TRBD1 (5 bases). CDR1 is SGHTA and CDR2 is FQGNSA in the germline V gene. CDR3 size: 13 residues. CDR3 sequence: CASSLPGLTQAFF. For the CDR3, the DNA is TGTGCCAGCAGCCTCCCAGGGCTCACTCAAGCTTTCTTT.